This T cell receptor (beta chain) was captured by sequencing in a study of cytomegalovirus exposure and HLA in healthy donors. This CDR3 has 15 residues. Germline assignment: CDR1 MNHEY and CDR2 SVGAGI. The junction had 3 bases not matched to a gene; V was cut back by 2 bases and J by 4 bases. The count of this clone is one. Profiled with immunoSEQ multiplex PCR; TCRdb holds only in-frame clones, not every one. The repertoire holds tens of thousands of clones, with roughly 95% as singletons. While the first cohort had about 610 subjects, the donors belonged to the separate validation cohort of over a hundred subjects.

Material: PBMCs. The V gene is TRBV6-5, the J gene TRBJ2-2; 8 bases map to TRBD2. The receptor comes from a woman aged 18-29 years in good health and CMV-seronegative. This CDR3 is CASSYGLAGTGELFF. CDR3 DNA: TGTGCCAGCAGTTACGGGCTAGCGGGCACCGGGGAGCTGTTTTTT.